The clone carrying this T cell receptor beta chain was seen just once. Its specificity is unknown. TCRdb reprocessed the RT-PCR reads with MiXCR, giving one entry per CDR3 protein. The sample includes about 830,000 distinct CDR3 sequences, roughly 18% of them seen just once. The sample is drawn from a study of response to subunit inactivated influenza vaccine. This CDR3 has 16 amino acids. Per germline, CDR1 DFQATT and CDR2 SNEGSKA (reference sequence). Trimming at V came to 3 bases and at J to 5 bases, leaving 12 bases not matched to a gene. Whole-study results and caveats: T cells newly recruited by each seasonal influenza vaccination are few, the authors suggested.

This clonotype was sampled from a man in his fifties who received an inactivated influenza vaccine. The genes are TRBV20-1 and TRBJ2-1; 8 nucleotides align to TRBD2. The source material was PBMCs from blood, sampled 5 days after vaccination. CDR3 bases: TGCAGTGCTAGGCAGCGGGAGTGGGGAAAACACAATGAGCAGTTCTTC. It is translated as CSARQREWGKHNEQFF.